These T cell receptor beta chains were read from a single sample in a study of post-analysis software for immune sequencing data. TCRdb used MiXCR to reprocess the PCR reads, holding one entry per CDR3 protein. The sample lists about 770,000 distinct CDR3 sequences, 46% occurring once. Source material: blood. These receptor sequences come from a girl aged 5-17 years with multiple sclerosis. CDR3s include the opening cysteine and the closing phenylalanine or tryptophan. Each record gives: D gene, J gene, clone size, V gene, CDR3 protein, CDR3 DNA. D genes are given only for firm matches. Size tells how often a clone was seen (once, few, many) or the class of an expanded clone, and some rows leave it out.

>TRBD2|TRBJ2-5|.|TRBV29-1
CSARLAGQGTQYF
TGCAGCGCGCGACTAGCGGGACAGGGGACCCAGTACTTC
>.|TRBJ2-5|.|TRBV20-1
CSAVTGTGQETQYF
TGCAGTGCTGTCACAGGGACCGGGCAAGAGACCCAGTACTTC
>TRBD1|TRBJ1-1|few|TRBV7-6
CACQTGPGTEAFF
TGTGCCTGCCAGACAGGGCCGGGCACTGAAGCTTTCTTT
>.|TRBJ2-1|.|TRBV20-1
CSAPLGGGASEQFF
TGCAGTGCCCCCCTAGGGGGGGGGGCCAGTGAGCAGTTCTTC
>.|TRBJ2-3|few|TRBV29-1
CSVEIGTQYF
TGCAGCGTTGAAATTGGTACGCAGTATTTT
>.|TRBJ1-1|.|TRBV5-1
CASSPWTVNTEAFF
TGCGCCAGCAGCCCCTGGACGGTGAACACTGAAGCTTTCTTT
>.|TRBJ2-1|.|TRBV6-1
CAGSENTHEQFF
TGTGCCGGCAGTGAAAATACACATGAGCAGTTCTTC
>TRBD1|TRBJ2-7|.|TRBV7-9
CASSSGQGVYEQYF
TGTGCCAGCAGCTCCGGACAGGGGGTTTACGAGCAGTACTTC
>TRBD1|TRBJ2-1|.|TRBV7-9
CGSSFGTGLVGDNEQFF
TGTGGCAGCAGCTTTGGGACAGGGCTGGTGGGGGACAATGAGCAGTTCTTC
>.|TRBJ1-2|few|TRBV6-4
CASRRPSANYGYTF
TGTGCCAGCAGGCGACCCTCAGCTAACTATGGCTACACCTTC
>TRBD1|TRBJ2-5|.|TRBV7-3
CASSLTGTGETQYF
TGTGCCAGCAGCTTAACCGGGACAGGAGAGACCCAGTACTTC
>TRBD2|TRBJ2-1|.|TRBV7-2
CASSSTGGRNEQFF
TGTGCCAGCAGCTCTACGGGAGGTCGGAATGAGCAGTTCTTC
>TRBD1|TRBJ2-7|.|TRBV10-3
CAIRDRALKTYEQYF
TGTGCCATCAGGGACAGGGCCCTTAAGACCTACGAGCAGTACTTC
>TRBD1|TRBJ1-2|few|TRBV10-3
CAIPGQGSSDYGYTF
TGTGCCATCCCTGGACAGGGAAGTAGTGACTATGGCTACACCTTC
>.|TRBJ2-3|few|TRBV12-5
CASGLGIGGYTDTQYF
TGTGCTAGTGGTTTGGGCATCGGCGGGTACACAGATACGCAGTATTTT
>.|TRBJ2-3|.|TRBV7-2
CASSSGQNTDTQYF
TGTGCCAGCAGCTCAGGACAGAACACAGATACGCAGTATTTT
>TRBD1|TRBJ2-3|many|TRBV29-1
CSVPHDRVKGNTQYF
TGCAGCGTTCCACACGACAGGGTAAAGGGAAATACGCAGTATTTT
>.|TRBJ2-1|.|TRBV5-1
CASLGGSSYNEQFF
TGCGCCAGCTTAGGGGGGTCTTCCTACAATGAGCAGTTCTTC
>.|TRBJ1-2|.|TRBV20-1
CSASPRTETYGYTF
TGCAGTGCTAGCCCCAGGACAGAGACCTATGGCTACACCTTC
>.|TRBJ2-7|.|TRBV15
CATSANRAPYEQYF
TGTGCCACCAGCGCCAATCGGGCCCCCTACGAGCAGTACTTC
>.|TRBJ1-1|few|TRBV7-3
CASSSGRNTEAFF
TGTGCCAGCAGCTCAGGACGGAACACTGAAGCTTTCTTT
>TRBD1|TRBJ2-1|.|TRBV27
CATLGQGAPRGNEQFF
TGTGCCACCTTAGGACAGGGGGCCCCAAGAGGCAATGAGCAGTTCTTC
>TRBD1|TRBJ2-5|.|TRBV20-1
CSAGPGQGVVEQYF
TGCAGTGCTGGTCCGGGACAGGGGGTTGTGGAGCAGTACTTC
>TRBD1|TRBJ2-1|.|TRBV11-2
CASSSRTGDANYNEQFF
TGTGCCAGCAGCTCTCGGACAGGAGATGCCAACTACAATGAGCAGTTCTTC
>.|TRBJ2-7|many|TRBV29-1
CSVRISYEQYF
TGCAGCGTTCGTATCTCCTACGAGCAGTACTTC
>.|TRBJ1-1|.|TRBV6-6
CASRKGSLNTEAFF
TGTGCCAGCAGAAAGGGGTCCCTGAACACTGAAGCTTTCTTT
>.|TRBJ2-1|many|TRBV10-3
CAITDGGGGRYNEQFF
TGTGCCATCACCGACGGAGGGGGCGGGAGGTACAATGAGCAGTTCTTC
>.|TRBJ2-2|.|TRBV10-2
CASSELGRTGERFF
TGCGCCAGCAGTGAACTAGGACGAACCGGGGAGCGGTTTTTT
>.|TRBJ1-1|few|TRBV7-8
CASSLAAGVTTQTEAFF
TGTGCCAGCAGCTTAGCGGCAGGGGTCACGACGCAGACTGAAGCTTTCTTT
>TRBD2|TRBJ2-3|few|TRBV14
CASSQGTSGRSRYF
TGTGCCAGCAGCCAAGGGACTAGCGGGAGAAGTCGGTATTTT
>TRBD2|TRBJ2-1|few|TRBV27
CASTPFSPRASGSTNEQFF
TGTGCCAGCACCCCGTTTTCCCCCAGGGCTAGCGGGAGCACGAATGAGCAGTTCTTC
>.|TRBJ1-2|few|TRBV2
CASMGVRGYTF
TGTGCCAGCATGGGGGTACGTGGCTACACCTTC
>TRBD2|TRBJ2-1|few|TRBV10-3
CAYNGGLAPYNEQFF
TGTGCCTACAACGGGGGACTAGCCCCCTACAATGAGCAGTTCTTC
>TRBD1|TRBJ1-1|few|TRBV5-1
CASSLAGGRTEAFF
TGCGCCAGCAGCTTGGCAGGGGGCCGCACTGAAGCTTTCTTT
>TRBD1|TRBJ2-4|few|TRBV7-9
CASSPRAGQGPADIQYF
TGTGCCAGCAGCCCCAGAGCGGGACAGGGTCCTGCTGACATTCAGTACTTC
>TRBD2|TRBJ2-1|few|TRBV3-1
CATQRGGYNEQLF
TGTGCCACCCAGCGGGGGGGCTACAATGAGCAGTTATTC
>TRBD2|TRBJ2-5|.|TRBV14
CASSQAVATNSGRAGETQYF
TGTGCCAGCAGCCAAGCCGTGGCGACCAACAGCGGGAGGGCAGGAGAGACCCAGTACTTC
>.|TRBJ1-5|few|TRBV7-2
CASSLAPLLYGNQPQHF
TGTGCCAGCAGCTTAGCGCCTCTCCTGTATGGCAATCAGCCCCAGCATTTT
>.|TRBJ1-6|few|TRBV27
CASSQGRRVGALHF
TGTGCCAGCAGTCAAGGACGCCGGGTAGGGGCCCTCCACTTT